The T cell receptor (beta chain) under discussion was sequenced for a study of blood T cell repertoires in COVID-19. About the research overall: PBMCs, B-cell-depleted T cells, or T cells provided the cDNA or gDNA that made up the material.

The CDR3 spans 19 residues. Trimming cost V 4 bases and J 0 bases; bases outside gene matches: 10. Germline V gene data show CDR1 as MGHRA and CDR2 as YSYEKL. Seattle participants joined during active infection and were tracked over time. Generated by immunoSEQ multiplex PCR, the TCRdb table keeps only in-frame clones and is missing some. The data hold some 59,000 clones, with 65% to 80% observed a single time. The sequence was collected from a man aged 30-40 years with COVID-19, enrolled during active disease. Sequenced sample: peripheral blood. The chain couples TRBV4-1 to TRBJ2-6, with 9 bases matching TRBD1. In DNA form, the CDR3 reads TGCGCCAGCAGCCTAGCTACCGGGACAGGGCTCTCTGGGGCCAACGTCCTGACTTTC. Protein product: CASSLATGTGLSGANVLTF.